Below are 10 T cell receptor beta chains sequenced from a single sample in a study of radiation and T cells in renal cell carcinoma. TCRdb keeps only in-frame clones here, not all; method: immunoSEQ multiplex PCR. This sample has around 94,000 clones, with approximately 86% found just once. Time point here: baseline pretreatment blood. Treatment given: 15 Gy SBRT to primary tumor, nephrectomy 4 weeks later. This sample comprised blood, obtained from a patient whose treatment included radiotherapy and nephrectomy. Every receptor here comes from a man aged 50 or older with renal cell carcinoma.

V gene TRBV19 combines with J gene TRBJ1-1; D may be TRBD1 (5 bases). Trimming pared 2 bases from V and 1 base from J, leaving 8 bases between. Germline V gene sequence: CDR1 LNHDA, CDR2 SQIVND (reference sequence). The CDR3 contains 14 residues. In DNA form, the CDR3 reads TGTGCCAGTAGTATAATGGGGGGGAACACTGAAGCTTTCTTT. It specifies CASSIMGGNTEAFF.

This rearrangement joins TRBV7-9 to TRBJ1-1; no clear D. Germline values: CDR1 SEHNR, CDR2 FQNEAQ (reference sequence). The CDR3 is made up of 12 amino acids. Trimming shortened V by 2 bases and J by 10 bases, and 11 bases separated the two germline ends. Here the CDR3 reads CASSLWATRAFF. As DNA, the CDR3 is TGTGCCAGCAGCTTATGGGCCACGAGAGCTTTCTTT.

This rearrangement joins TRBV9 to TRBJ2-3, with TRBD2 matching 15 bases. CDR1 and CDR2 from the germline V gene are SGDLS and YYNGEE. Trimming removed 3 bases from V and 3 bases from J; junction bases left unmatched: 5. This CDR3 has 17 residues. The CDR3 spells CASSDGLAGGLTDTQYF. CDR3 nucleotide sequence: TGTGCCAGCAGCGACGGACTAGCGGGGGGGCTAACAGATACGCAGTATTTT.

In its sample, this clone was seen a few times. The rearrangement uses TRBV10-3 and TRBJ2-7, with 7 nucleotides matching TRBD1. CDR3 length equals 15 residues. Germline CDR1 is ENHRY and CDR2 is SYGVKD. Trimming cost V 6 bases and J 2 bases; bases outside gene matches: 10. The CDR3 spells CAIRTRQGAAYEQYF. The CDR3 DNA follows: TGTGCCATCAGGACCCGACAGGGAGCGGCCTACGAGCAGTACTTC.

This clone was recorded only once. This chain connects TRBV30 to TRBJ2-5; TRBD2 aligns across 9 bases. Germline V CDR1 and CDR2: GTSNPN, SVGIG (reference sequence). V was clipped by 8 bases and J by 5 bases; unmatched bases: 21. The CDR3 contains 17 residues. The DNA for the CDR3 is TGTGCCGGACGCAAGGTGGGGGCTAGCGGGGACACCGAGACCCAGTACTTC. This encodes CAGRKVGASGDTETQYF.

The chain uses TRBV19 and TRBJ1-1; 9 positions match TRBD1. Trimming took 4 bases from V and 0 from J; bases not matched to a gene: 0. The CDR3 covers 14 residues. Germline CDR1 is LNHDA and CDR2 is SQIVND (reference sequence). CDR3 protein: CASSRDRVNTEAFF. The CDR3 DNA is TGTGCCAGTAGTAGGGACAGGGTGAACACTGAAGCTTTCTTT.

The rearrangement links TRBV7-8 to TRBJ2-7; 7 bases map to TRBD1. CDR1 is SGHVS and CDR2 is FQNEAQ in the germline V gene. This CDR3 has 14 amino acids. With V trimmed by 4 bases and J by 4 bases, 7 bases remained unmatched. The CDR3 DNA reads TGTGCCAGCAGCTCGACAGGGTTTGGGTACGAGCAGTACTTC. Amino acid sequence: CASSSTGFGYEQYF.

V usage is TRBV9 and J usage is TRBJ2-3, with 9 positions matching TRBD2. Germline V gene lookup returns CDR1 SGDLS and CDR2 YYNGEE. J lost 0 bases, V lost 3 bases, and 2 bases had no gene match. The CDR3 totals 15 residues. The CDR3 loop reads CASSASGISTDTQYF. The CDR3 DNA reads as TGTGCCAGCAGCGCTAGCGGGATAAGCACAGATACGCAGTATTTT.

The gene calls are TRBV6-4 and TRBJ1-4; D gene unclear. The V gene's germline CDR1 is MRHNA and CDR2 SNTAGT. Trimming removed 6 bases from V and 1 base from J, with 9 bases in between. The CDR3 contains 14 residues. The CDR3 region is CASRVDETNEKLFF. CDR3 DNA sequence: TGTGCCAGCAGGGTGGACGAAACTAATGAAAAACTGTTTTTT.

The J gene is TRBJ1-1, the V gene TRBV19; D call uncertain. V was cut by 6 bases and J by 1 base, with 12 bases left in between. The CDR3 spans 14 residues. Germline loops: CDR1 LNHDA, CDR2 SQIVND (reference sequence). In DNA, the CDR3 is TGTGCCAGTAGGCGTCGTCTGGGGAACACTGAAGCTTTCTTT. It yields the protein CASRRRLGNTEAFF.